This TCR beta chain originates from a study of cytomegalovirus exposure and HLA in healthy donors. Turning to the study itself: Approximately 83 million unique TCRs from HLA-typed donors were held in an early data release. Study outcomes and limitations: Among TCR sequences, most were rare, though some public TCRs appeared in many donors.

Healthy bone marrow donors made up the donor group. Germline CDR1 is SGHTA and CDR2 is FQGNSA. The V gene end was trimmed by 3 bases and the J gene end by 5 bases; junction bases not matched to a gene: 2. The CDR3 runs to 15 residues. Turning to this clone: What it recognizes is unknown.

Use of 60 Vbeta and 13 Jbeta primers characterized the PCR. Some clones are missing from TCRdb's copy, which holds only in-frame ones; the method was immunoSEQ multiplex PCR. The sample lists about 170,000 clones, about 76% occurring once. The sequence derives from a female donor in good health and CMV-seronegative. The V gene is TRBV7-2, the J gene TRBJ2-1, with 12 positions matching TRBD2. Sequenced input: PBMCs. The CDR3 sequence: CASSLTSGSDNEQFF. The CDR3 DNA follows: TGTGCCAGCAGCTTGACTAGCGGGAGCGACAATGAGCAGTTCTTC.